The 20 T cell receptor beta chains given below trace back to one sample, sequenced in a study of shared clonotypes between healthy human individuals (dated by TCRdb to the early 2020s). For the CD8 naive samples, CD45RO-negative cells were positively selected for CCR7, yielding a CD45RA+CCR7+ population from which TemRA cells were excluded. Libraries were made using the immunoSEQ multiplex PCR assay. In TCRdb, the immuneACCESS table is reduced to in-frame sequences with V and J assigned. These tables do not hold every clone; where another copy was compared, an unresolved V gene accounts for under half, and the others remain unexplained. This sample is represented by approximately 1.9 million clones; 85% to 95% of them were singletons. The ten biggest clones cover more than 1.5% of the sample. Sequenced sample: naive CD8+ T cells from PBMCs. Sample cell subset or site, as interpreted from the label and publication: CD45RA+CCR7+. These receptor sequences come from a man between 18 and 29 years old in good health. Some clones in this sample may be carry-over from other donors' samples.

The V gene is TRBV27, the J gene TRBJ1-2; D is possibly TRBD1 (6 bases). Germline values: CDR1 MNHEY, CDR2 SMNVEV (reference sequence). The CDR3 loop spans 14 amino acids. Trimming left V 4 bases short and J 4 bases short, with 13 bases between. This CDR3 reads CASSSGGGFYGYTF. The CDR3 DNA is TGTGCCAGCAGTTCGGGAGGGGGGTTCTATGGCTACACCTTC.

The V call is TRBV7-9, the J call TRBJ1-1; perhaps TRBD1 as D (6 bases). The CDR3 is 16 residues long. The V end was cut by 4 bases, the J end by 1 base, with 16 bases between. Looked up from germline, CDR1 is SEHNR and CDR2 is FQNEAQ (reference sequence). The CDR3 nucleotides read TGTGCCAGCAGCTCTTACAGGGAGGGGACGAACACTGAAGCTTTCTTT. This gives the protein CASSSYREGTNTEAFF.

The chain employs TRBV11-2 and TRBJ1-3, with D possibly matching TRBD1 (6 bases). The CDR3 covers 16 residues. V was shortened by 1 base and J by 4 bases, with 14 bases between the two germline ends. CDR1 and CDR2 (germline): SGHAT, FQNNGV. The CDR3 reads CASSLGGQPGGNTIYF. CDR3 nucleotides: TGTGCCAGCAGCTTAGGAGGACAGCCTGGAGGAAACACCATATATTTT. The whole variable domain, filled in from reference TRBV11-2 and TRBJ1-3, reads EAGVAQSPRYKIIEKRQSVAFWCNPISGHATLYWYQQILGQGPKLLIQFQNNGVVDDSQLPKDRFSAERLKGVDSTLKIQPAKLEDSAVYLCASSLGGQPGGNTIYFGEGSWLTVV.

This sequence joins TRBV2 and TRBJ2-1; D is unclear. The germline gives CDR1 SNHLY, CDR2 FYNNEI. The CDR3 is made up of 12 amino acids. V was pared by 2 bases and J by 7 bases, with 6 bases between. As DNA, the CDR3 is TGTGCCAGCAGTGAACTACGGAATGAGCAGTTCTTC. Encoded protein: CASSELRNEQFF.

The chain carries TRBV4-1 and TRBJ2-7; a weak D match, TRBD2 (6 bases). CDR1 is MGHRA and CDR2 is YSYEKL in the germline V gene. Trimming pared 5 bases from V and 0 bases from J, leaving 11 bases between. The CDR3 consists of 14 residues. The CDR3 sequence: CASSYRESSYEQYF. CDR3 in DNA: TGCGCCAGCAGCTACCGGGAGAGCTCCTACGAGCAGTACTTC.

The chain combines TRBV10-1 with TRBJ2-7, with TRBD1 matching 8 bases. V gave up 4 bases and J gave up 2 bases; unmatched junction bases: 10. This CDR3 is built from 16 residues. The germline gives CDR1 WNHNN, CDR2 SYGVQD (reference sequence). Here the CDR3 DNA reads TGCGCCAGCAGTGGAATACACACGGACAGGGCCTACGAGCAGTACTTC. Translating it yields CASSGIHTDRAYEQYF.

The V call is TRBV28, the J call TRBJ2-1; D ambiguous. The CDR3 length is 13 residues. Germline-derived CDR1 and CDR2 are MDHEN and SYDVKM. The V and J ends lost 5 bases and 7 bases respectively, with 12 bases between them. The CDR3 sequence is CASSPIDPNEQFF. Written as DNA, the CDR3 is TGTGCCAGCAGTCCCATCGATCCGAATGAGCAGTTCTTC.

V and J are TRBV27 and TRBJ2-2; D is undetermined. Trimming cost V 3 bases and J 1 base, with 9 bases left between them. Germline assignment: CDR1 MNHEY and CDR2 SMNVEV (reference sequence). The CDR3 contains 15 residues. The CDR3 DNA sequence: TGTGCCAGCAGTTTGTCACGGATGAACACCGGGGAGCTGTTTTTT. Translated: CASSLSRMNTGELFF.

Details on this clone: Within the sample, other DNA sequences also encode this same CDR3. The chain links TRBV6-5 to TRBJ2-7; D is possibly TRBD1 (6 bases). CDR3 size: 12 residues. V lost 5 bases, J lost 1 base, and 6 bases lay in between. Germline lookup yields CDR1 MNHEY and CDR2 SVGAGI. For the CDR3, the DNA is TGTGCCAGCAGTACAGGGTCCTACGAGCAGTACTTC. Protein: CASSTGSYEQYF.

To note about this clone: Other nucleotide sequences from this sample produce the same CDR3. The CDR3 region has the DNA TGCGCCAGCAGCCAAGATGGTACGGCTTATAGCAATCAGCCCCAGCATTTT. It yields the protein CASSQDGTAYSNQPQHF. The chain joins TRBV4-1 to TRBJ1-5; D is unclear. V shed 0 bases and J shed 0 bases, with 12 bases lying between them. Germline lookup yields CDR1 MGHRA and CDR2 YSYEKL. CDR3 length: 17 residues.

V gene TRBV28 combines with J gene TRBJ2-3, with a tentative D call TRBD1 (6 bases). Germline lookup yields CDR1 MDHEN and CDR2 SYDVKM. The CDR3 has 14 amino acids. Trimming pared 8 bases from V and 2 bases from J, leaving 14 bases between. CDR3 sequence reads: CASARDTHTDTQYF. CDR3 nucleotide sequence: TGTGCCAGCGCCCGGGACACCCACACAGATACGCAGTATTTT. Supplemented by reference TRBV28 and TRBJ2-3, the full variable domain reads DVKVTQSSRYLVKRTGEKVFLECVQDMDHENMFWYRQDPGLGLRLIYFSYDVKMKEKGDIPEGYSVSREKKERFSLILESASTNQTSMYLCASARDTHTDTQYFGPGTRLTVL.

This chain uses TRBV7-2 with TRBJ2-7, with D perhaps matching TRBD2 (6 bases). This CDR3 has 15 amino acids. Germline-derived CDR1 and CDR2 are SGHTA and FQGNSA. With 5 bases removed from V and 6 bases from J, the gap between germline ends came to 20 bases. CDR3 nucleotides: TGTGCCAGCAGCGGGAGGACACTCTCCACGGTCGAGCAGTACTTC. Translated, it gives CASSGRTLSTVEQYF.

V and J are TRBV6-5 and TRBJ2-7; TRBD1 matches 7 bases. The germline V gene encodes CDR1 MNHEY and CDR2 SVGAGI. The ends lost 6 bases at V and 1 base at J; junction bases unmatched: 6. This CDR3 spans 14 amino acids. The CDR3 loop reads CASSPGQDSYEQYF. In DNA form, the CDR3 reads TGTGCCAGCAGCCCCGGACAGGATTCCTACGAGCAGTACTTC.

V is TRBV2 and J is TRBJ1-2; D is unresolved. The CDR3 contains 16 residues. Germline assignment: CDR1 SNHLY and CDR2 FYNNEI. V lost 2 bases, J lost 6 bases, and 19 bases lay in between. The CDR3 spells CASSERLMGSVDGYTF. The CDR3 DNA sequence: TGTGCCAGCAGTGAACGGTTAATGGGGTCCGTAGATGGCTACACCTTC.

The chain combines TRBV2 with TRBJ1-1; D might be TRBD1 (6 bases). CDR1 SNHLY and CDR2 FYNNEI come from the germline V gene. The V gene lost 1 base and the J gene lost 0 bases, with 9 bases spanning the gap. The CDR3 has 15 amino acids. The CDR3 DNA is TGTGCCAGCAGTGAAGACGGGGACATGAACACTGAAGCTTTCTTT. Protein: CASSEDGDMNTEAFF.

The V gene is TRBV10-1, the J gene TRBJ1-2; a weak D match, TRBD1 (5 bases). With 6 bases removed from V and 1 base from J, the gap between germline ends came to 15 bases. CDR1 is WNHNN and CDR2 is SYGVQD in the germline V gene (reference sequence). This CDR3 has 15 residues. CDR3 in DNA: TGCGCCAGCAGCCCTGGGGCGGATCGTAACTATGGCTACACCTTC. Amino acids: CASSPGADRNYGYTF.

The chain carries TRBV7-9 and TRBJ2-2; no clear D gene. This CDR3 spans 14 amino acids. Per the germline V gene, CDR1 is SEHNR and CDR2 is FQNEAQ (reference sequence). V gave up 1 base and J gave up 6 bases, with 9 bases separating them. CDR3 sequence (DNA): TGTGCCAGCAGCTTAGTCCTCATCTCCGGGGAGCTGTTTTTT. Translating it yields CASSLVLISGELFF.

This rearrangement joins TRBV4-3 to TRBJ2-7, with 7 bases lining up with TRBD1. CDR1 is LGHNA and CDR2 is YSLEER in the germline V gene. J gave up 0 bases and V 4 bases, and 6 bases lay outside the gene matches. The CDR3 covers 15 residues. The CDR3 DNA follows: TGCGCCAGCAGCCGTTTGACAGGGTTCTCCTACGAGCAGTACTTC. Translation: CASSRLTGFSYEQYF.

Written as DNA, the CDR3 is TGTGCCAGCAGCCTACCCCCGACAGCCGAAGCTTTCTTT. Protein product: CASSLPPTAEAFF. The J gene is TRBJ1-1, the V gene TRBV11-2; TRBD1 is a possible D gene (5 bases). Between the trimmed V and J ends, which lost 5 bases and 8 bases, there was a span of 15 bases. This CDR3 comprises 13 residues. Germline-derived CDR1 and CDR2 are SGHAT and FQNNGV.

About this clone itself: This specimen includes other DNA sequences encoding the same CDR3. The rearrangement joins TRBV7-9 to TRBJ2-7, with a weak D call TRBD2 (5 bases). Germline CDR1 reads SEHNR; CDR2 reads FQNEAQ (reference sequence). This CDR3 is built from 15 residues. V was cut by 0 bases and J by 3 bases, with 12 bases left in between. The chain's CDR3 is CASSLAGGPSYEQYF. CDR3 in DNA: TGTGCCAGCAGCTTAGCGGGCGGGCCAAGCTACGAGCAGTACTTC.